These 26 T cell receptor beta chains originate from one sample sequenced in a study of blood T cell repertoires in COVID-19. TCRdb keeps only in-frame clones here, not all; method: immunoSEQ multiplex PCR. The table shows approximately 180,000 clones, with approximately 82% occurring only once. The source material was PBMCs or T cells enriched from blood (not recorded which). The receptor source for this set is a man in his fifties or sixties who had recovered from COVID-19.

The J gene is TRBJ2-1, the V gene TRBV4-2; TRBD2 matches 7 bases. The CDR3 length is 17 residues. Germline CDR1 is LGHNA and CDR2 is YNFKEQ. J lost 2 bases, V lost 1 base, and 8 bases had no gene match. The CDR3 protein is CASSQAMVGGAYNEQFF. As DNA, the CDR3 is TGTGCCAGCAGCCAAGCCATGGTGGGGGGGGCCTACAATGAGCAGTTCTTC.

This CDR3 is CASSLTGGSAEAFF. CDR3 DNA sequence: TGCGCCAGCAGCTTGACAGGCGGCTCGGCTGAAGCTTTCTTT. This chain joins TRBV5-1 and TRBJ1-1; a possible D gene is TRBD1 (5 bases). Per the germline V gene, CDR1 is SGHRS and CDR2 is YFSETQ. V was trimmed by 1 base and J by 6 bases, leaving 13 bases between them. This CDR3 has 14 amino acids.

The rearrangement uses TRBV27 and TRBJ2-3; TRBD2 aligns across 8 bases. After removal of 5 bases from V and 4 bases from J, the junction contained 5 bases not matched to a gene. Germline loops: CDR1 MNHEY, CDR2 SMNVEV (reference sequence). This CDR3 has 14 amino acids. CDR3 amino acids: CASSTRGEADTQYF. The CDR3, as DNA: TGTGCCAGCAGTACGCGGGGGGAGGCAGATACGCAGTATTTT.

This chain links TRBV7-8 with TRBJ2-7; a weak D match, TRBD1 (6 bases). In germline, CDR1 is SGHVS, CDR2 FQNEAQ. This CDR3 is 16 amino acids long. V shed 6 bases and J shed 3 bases, with 21 bases lying between them. CDR3 nucleotides: TGTGCCAGCAGTGTAAGTTCGGCGACAGGCTACTACGAGCAGTACTTC. Protein: CASSVSSATGYYEQYF.

The rearrangement links TRBV6-5 to TRBJ1-2; TRBD1 might be the D (6 bases). The CDR3 contains 15 residues. Per the germline V gene, CDR1 is MNHEY and CDR2 is SVGAGI. Trimming cost V 6 bases and J 5 bases, with 19 bases left between them. CDR3 DNA sequence: TGTGCCAGCAGCCCGCCAGGACAGCGACAATATGGCTACACCTTC. Its protein is CASSPPGQRQYGYTF.

The V call is TRBV2, the J call TRBJ1-1, with D perhaps TRBD1 (6 bases). The germline V gene has CDR1 SNHLY and CDR2 FYNNEI. The CDR3 runs 14 residues. The V gene lost 7 bases and the J gene lost 1 base, with 13 bases spanning the gap. CDR3 loop: CASNMGAQNTEAFF. CDR3 DNA sequence: TGTGCCAGCAATATGGGGGCGCAGAACACTGAAGCTTTCTTT.

The rearrangement links TRBV19 to TRBJ1-4, with 10 positions matching TRBD1. With 2 bases clipped from V and 8 bases from J, the junction kept 5 bases outside the gene matches. Germline loops: CDR1 LNHDA, CDR2 SQIVND (reference sequence). The CDR3 has 15 residues. The CDR3 DNA reads TGTGCCAGTAGTATACGACAGGGGGCGCGGGAAAAACTGTTTTTT. Protein sequence: CASSIRQGAREKLFF.

V is TRBV7-2 and J is TRBJ1-3; perhaps TRBD1 as D (5 bases). This CDR3 is 15 amino acids long. Trimming removed 5 bases from V and 0 bases from J, with 11 bases in between. Germline V gives CDR1 SGHTA, CDR2 FQGNSA. CDR3 nucleotide sequence: TGTGCCAGCAGCGAAGACAGTAGCTCTGGAAACACCATATATTTT. Translating gives CASSEDSSSGNTIYF.

This clone was found once. V is TRBV10-3 and J is TRBJ1-2, with 8 bases matching TRBD1. The CDR3 length is 16 residues. CDR1 and CDR2 (germline): ENHRY, SYGVKD. J was trimmed by 6 bases and V by 0 bases; bases with no gene match: 9. The CDR3 is CAISESRQGLRDGYTF. The CDR3 bases are TGTGCCATCAGTGAGTCGCGACAGGGGCTCAGGGATGGCTACACCTTC.

This rearrangement joins TRBV10-1 to TRBJ1-1; D gene uncertain. This CDR3 comprises 12 residues. Trimming took 8 bases from V and 10 from J, leaving 17 bases between them. Germline V gene sequence: CDR1 WNHNN, CDR2 SYGVQD (reference sequence). In DNA form, the CDR3 reads TGCGCCAGCGGCTTAAAGCGAGCCGCAGCTTTCTTT. This gives the protein CASGLKRAAAFF.

V and J are TRBV7-2 and TRBJ2-2, with no clear D. The CDR3 runs 16 residues. Germline V gene data show CDR1 as SGHTA and CDR2 as FQGNSA. Trimming took 2 bases from V and 0 from J, leaving 10 bases between them. The CDR3: CASSLTYYTNTGELFF. CDR3 DNA sequence: TGTGCCAGCAGCTTAACCTACTACACGAACACCGGGGAGCTGTTTTTT.

This sequence joins TRBV7-2 and TRBJ1-5; no reliable D call. CDR1 SGHTA and CDR2 FQGNSA come from the germline V gene. Trimming left V 5 bases short and J 1 base short, with 15 bases between. The CDR3 covers 16 residues. CDR3 protein: CASSQTSGVSNQPQHF. CDR3 DNA: TGTGCCAGCAGCCAAACCTCCGGGGTAAGCAATCAGCCCCAGCATTTT.

This clone was seen a handful of times. V gene TRBV5-1 combines with J gene TRBJ1-4; the match to TRBD1 covers 8 bases. The junction had 12 bases not matched to a gene; V was cut back by 0 bases and J by 11 bases. The CDR3 runs 16 residues. Germline V lookup: CDR1 SGHRS, CDR2 YFSETQ. The CDR3 here is CASSLALVAGGEKLFF. As DNA, the CDR3 is TGCGCCAGCAGCTTGGCCCTTGTGGCAGGGGGCGAGAAACTGTTTTTT.

This chain joins TRBV7-9 and TRBJ2-5; TRBD1 agrees at 8 bases. The ends lost 4 bases at V and 2 bases at J; junction bases unmatched: 6. Germline CDR1 reads SEHNR; CDR2 reads FQNEAQ (reference sequence). The CDR3 sequence is 15 residues long. CDR3 in amino acids: CASSSTRGHQETQYF. CDR3 bases: TGTGCCAGCAGCTCCACCAGGGGGCATCAAGAGACCCAGTACTTC.

The chain recombines TRBV18 with TRBJ2-7, with 9 bases identical to TRBD2. J lost 3 bases, V lost 3 bases, and 3 bases had no gene match. The CDR3 covers 14 residues. Germline assignment: CDR1 KGHSH and CDR2 LQKENI. CDR3 region: CASSPGLARYEQYF. CDR3 sequence (DNA): TGTGCCAGCTCACCGGGACTAGCACGCTACGAGCAGTACTTC.

The gene calls are TRBV2 and TRBJ1-5; tentative D call: TRBD1 (5 bases). Germline V gives CDR1 SNHLY, CDR2 FYNNEI. The length of the CDR3 is 14 residues. V shed 3 bases and J shed 4 bases, with 10 bases lying between them. CDR3 in DNA: TGTGCCAGCAGTGACGACAGCCCTAATCAGCCCCAGCATTTT. Amino acid sequence: CASSDDSPNQPQHF.

The V call is TRBV12-3 or TRBV12-4, the J call TRBJ1-2; D remains ambiguous. The CDR3 sequence is 13 residues long. Trimming stripped 5 bases from V and 8 bases from J, with 15 bases between. CDR3: CASSEGEGTGYTF. For the CDR3, the DNA is TGTGCCAGCAGTGAAGGAGAGGGCACGGGCTACACCTTC.

This rearrangement joins TRBV24-1 to TRBJ1-5; the D gene is possibly TRBD1 (5 bases). V shed 2 bases and J shed 0 bases, with 10 bases lying between them. CDR3 length equals 16 residues. Per the germline V gene, CDR1 is KGHDR and CDR2 is SFDVKD. The CDR3 coding sequence is TGTGCCACCAGTGATTCGGCAGGGTATAGCAATCAGCCCCAGCATTTT. Translated, it gives CATSDSAGYSNQPQHF.

This chain connects TRBV3-1 (or the pseudogene TRBV3-2) to TRBJ2-1; no definite D call. CDR3 length: 13 amino acids. Per the germline V gene, CDR1 is LGHDT and CDR2 is YNNKEL (reference sequence). V was pared by 0 bases and J by 9 bases, with 9 bases between. Here the CDR3 reads CASSQERFGEQFF. The CDR3 DNA follows: TGTGCCAGCAGCCAAGAGAGATTCGGTGAGCAGTTCTTC.

CDR3: CALNPGANSPLHF. The DNA of the CDR3 is TGTGCCTTAAATCCAGGGGCTAATTCACCCCTCCACTTT. The rearrangement joins TRBV30 to TRBJ1-6; D is possibly TRBD1 (6 bases). The germline V gene encodes CDR1 GTSNPN and CDR2 SVGIG (reference sequence). The germline V and J ends were trimmed by 7 bases and 6 bases, with 13 bases remaining between them. This CDR3 contains 13 residues.

V is TRBV7-2 and J is TRBJ1-2, with D possibly matching TRBD1 (5 bases). V dropped 6 bases and J dropped 7 bases, with 18 bases sitting between them. CDR1 SGHTA and CDR2 FQGNSA come from the germline V gene. This CDR3 has 14 residues. CDR3 sequence: CASSTFLGEGGYTF. CDR3 DNA: TGTGCCAGCAGTACCTTTTTAGGGGAGGGTGGCTACACCTTC.

The chain uses TRBV10-3 and TRBJ1-5; 7 nucleotides agree with TRBD1. V was clipped by 4 bases and J by 5 bases; unmatched bases: 8. Looked up from germline, CDR1 is ENHRY and CDR2 is SYGVKD. CDR3 length: 15 residues. CDR3 bases: TGTGCCATCAGTGCTGACAGGGCGCCCTATCAGCCCCAGCATTTT. This codes for CAISADRAPYQPQHF.

The chain is built from TRBV7-9 and TRBJ2-1; 7 bases match TRBD2. The CDR3 has 17 residues. Trimming removed 5 bases from V and 2 bases from J; junction bases left unmatched: 12. Germline loops: CDR1 SEHNR, CDR2 FQNEAQ (reference sequence). The CDR3 DNA reads as TGTGCCAGCAGCCCAACCCTGGTACGGGGGGCCTACAATGAGCAGTTCTTC. Amino acid sequence: CASSPTLVRGAYNEQFF. Supplemented by reference TRBV7-9 and TRBJ2-1, the full variable domain reads DTGVSQNPRHKITKRGQNVTFRCDPISEHNRLYWYRQTLGQGPEFLTYFQNEAQLEKSRLLSDRFSAERPKGSFSTLEIQRTEQGDSAMYLCASSPTLVRGAYNEQFFGPGTRLTVL.

This clone showed up just once. This chain uses TRBV6-5 with TRBJ1-2; 8 bases align to TRBD1. Germline loops: CDR1 MNHEY, CDR2 SVGAGI. The length of the CDR3 is 15 residues. V was clipped by 7 bases and J by 3 bases; unmatched bases: 10. The CDR3 sequence is CASILGRTGHYGYTF. The CDR3 DNA reads TGTGCCAGCATTCTAGGTAGGACAGGGCACTATGGCTACACCTTC.

This clone was counted once. J is TRBJ2-1 and V is TRBV4-1; 11 bases agree with TRBD2. The CDR3 consists of 17 residues. Germline CDR1 reads MGHRA; CDR2 reads YSYEKL. V lost 3 bases and J lost 5; bases outside the gene matches: 9. The CDR3 spells CASSHSPSGGTDNEQFF. The CDR3 DNA reads as TGCGCCAGCAGCCATTCCCCTAGCGGGGGGACCGACAATGAGCAGTTCTTC.

The chain is built from TRBV18 and TRBJ2-1; 7 bases agree with TRBD2. The CDR3 loop spans 15 amino acids. The J segment lost 2 bases and the V segment lost 7 bases, leaving 8 bases of the junction unmatched. Germline-derived CDR1 and CDR2 are KGHSH and LQKENI. CDR3 bases: TGTGCCAGCTTCAATCGGGCGGGAGCCTACAATGAGCAGTTCTTC. It codes for CASFNRAGAYNEQFF.